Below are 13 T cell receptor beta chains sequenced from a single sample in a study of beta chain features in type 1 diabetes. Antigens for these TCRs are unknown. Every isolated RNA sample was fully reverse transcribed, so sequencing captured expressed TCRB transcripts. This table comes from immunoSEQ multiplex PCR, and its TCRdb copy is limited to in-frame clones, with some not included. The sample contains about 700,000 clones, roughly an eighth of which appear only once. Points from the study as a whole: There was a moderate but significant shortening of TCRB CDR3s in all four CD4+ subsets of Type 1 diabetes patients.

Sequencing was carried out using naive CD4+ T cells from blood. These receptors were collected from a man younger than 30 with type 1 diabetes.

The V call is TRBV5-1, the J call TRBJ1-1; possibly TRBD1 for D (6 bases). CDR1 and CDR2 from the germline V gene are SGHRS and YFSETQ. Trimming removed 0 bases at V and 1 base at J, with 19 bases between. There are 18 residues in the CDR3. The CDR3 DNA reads TGCGCCAGCAGCTTGGACAGGGATCTAACTCTTCCGAACACTGAAGCTTTCTTT. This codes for CASSLDRDLTLPNTEAFF. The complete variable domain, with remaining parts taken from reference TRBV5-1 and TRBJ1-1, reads KAGVTQTPRYLIKTRGQQVTLSCSPISGHRSVSWYQQTPGQGLQFLFEYFSETQRNKGNFPGRFSGRQFSNSRSEMNVSTLELGDSALYLCASSLDRDLTLPNTEAFFGQGTRLTVV.

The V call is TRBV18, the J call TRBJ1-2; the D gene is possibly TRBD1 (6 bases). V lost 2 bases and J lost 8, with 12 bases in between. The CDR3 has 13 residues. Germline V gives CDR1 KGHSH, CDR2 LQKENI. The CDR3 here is CASSPAGERGYTF. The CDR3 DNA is TGTGCCAGCTCACCAGCAGGGGAAAGAGGCTACACCTTC.

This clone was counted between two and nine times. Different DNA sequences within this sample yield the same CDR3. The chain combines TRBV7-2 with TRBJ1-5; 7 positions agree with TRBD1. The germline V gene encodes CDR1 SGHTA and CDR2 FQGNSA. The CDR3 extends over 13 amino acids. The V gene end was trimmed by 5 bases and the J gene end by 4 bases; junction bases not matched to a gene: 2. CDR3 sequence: CASSLTGNQPQHF. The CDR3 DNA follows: TGTGCCAGCAGCCTGACAGGGAATCAGCCCCAGCATTTT.

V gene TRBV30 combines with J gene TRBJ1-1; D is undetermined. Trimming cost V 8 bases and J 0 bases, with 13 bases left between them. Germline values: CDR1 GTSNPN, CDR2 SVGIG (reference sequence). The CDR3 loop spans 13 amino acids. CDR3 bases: TGTGCCCTCTCTAGGAGTATGAACACTGAAGCTTTCTTT. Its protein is CALSRSMNTEAFF.

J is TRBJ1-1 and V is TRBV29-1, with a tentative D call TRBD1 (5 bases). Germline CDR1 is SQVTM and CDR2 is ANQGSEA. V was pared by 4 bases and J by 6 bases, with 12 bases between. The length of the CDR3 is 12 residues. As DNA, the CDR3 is TGCAGCGTTGCCAGGGAAAAGTCTGAAGCTTTCTTT. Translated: CSVAREKSEAFF.

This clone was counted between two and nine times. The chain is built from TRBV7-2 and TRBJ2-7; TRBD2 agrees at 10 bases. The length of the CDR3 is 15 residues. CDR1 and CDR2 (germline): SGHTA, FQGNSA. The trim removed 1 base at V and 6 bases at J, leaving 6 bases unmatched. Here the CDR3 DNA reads TGTGCCAGCAGCTTAGTCGCTAGCGGGGGAATCGAGCAGTACTTC. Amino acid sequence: CASSLVASGGIEQYF.

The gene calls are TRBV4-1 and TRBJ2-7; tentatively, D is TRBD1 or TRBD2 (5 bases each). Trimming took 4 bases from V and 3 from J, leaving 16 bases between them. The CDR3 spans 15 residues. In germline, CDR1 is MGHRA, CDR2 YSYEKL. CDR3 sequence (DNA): TGCGCCAGCAGCCGCAATCGGGGACCCGACTACGAGCAGTACTTC. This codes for CASSRNRGPDYEQYF.

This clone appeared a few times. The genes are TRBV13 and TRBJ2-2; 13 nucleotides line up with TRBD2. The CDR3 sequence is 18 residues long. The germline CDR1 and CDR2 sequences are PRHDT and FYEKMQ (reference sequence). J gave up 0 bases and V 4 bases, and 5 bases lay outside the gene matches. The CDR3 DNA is TGTGCCAGCAGCTCAGGACTAGCGGGGGCCGCGAACACCGGGGAGCTGTTTTTT. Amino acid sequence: CASSSGLAGAANTGELFF.

The CDR3 sequence is CASSVDVGPNNSPLHF. CDR3 DNA: TGTGCCAGCAGCGTAGATGTAGGGCCAAATAATTCACCCCTCCACTTT. V and J are TRBV9 and TRBJ1-6; D gene uncertain. The CDR3 sequence is 16 residues long. Germline values: CDR1 SGDLS, CDR2 YYNGEE. Deletions cut 0 bases from V and 5 bases from J, with 12 bases between. Looking up the rest from reference TRBV9 and TRBJ1-6 gives the full variable domain: DSGVTQTPKHLITATGQRVTLRCSPRSGDLSVYWYQQSLDQGLQFLIQYYNGEERAKGNILERFSAQQFPDLHSELNLSSLELGDSALYFCASSVDVGPNNSPLHFGNGTRLTVT.

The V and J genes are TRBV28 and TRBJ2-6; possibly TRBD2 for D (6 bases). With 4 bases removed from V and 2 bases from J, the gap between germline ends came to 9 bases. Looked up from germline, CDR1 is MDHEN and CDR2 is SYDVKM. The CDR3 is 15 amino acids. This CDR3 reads CASSSGSTGANVLTF. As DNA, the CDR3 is TGTGCCAGCAGTTCCGGGAGTACTGGGGCCAACGTCCTGACTTTC. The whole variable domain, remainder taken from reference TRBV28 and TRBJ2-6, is DVKVTQSSRYLVKRTGEKVFLECVQDMDHENMFWYRQDPGLGLRLIYFSYDVKMKEKGDIPEGYSVSREKKERFSLILESASTNQTSMYLCASSSGSTGANVLTFGAGSRLTVL.

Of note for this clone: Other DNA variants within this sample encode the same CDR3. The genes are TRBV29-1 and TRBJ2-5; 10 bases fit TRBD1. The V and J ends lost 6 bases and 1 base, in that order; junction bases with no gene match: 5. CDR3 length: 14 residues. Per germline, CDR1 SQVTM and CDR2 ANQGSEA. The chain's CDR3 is CSVLDRGTQETQYF. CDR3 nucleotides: TGCAGCGTATTGGACAGGGGGACCCAAGAGACCCAGTACTTC.

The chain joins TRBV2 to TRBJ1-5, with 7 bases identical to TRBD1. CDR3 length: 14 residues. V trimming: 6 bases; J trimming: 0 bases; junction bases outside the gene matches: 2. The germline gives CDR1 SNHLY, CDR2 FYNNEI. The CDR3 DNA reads TGTGCCAGCAGGAGGGACAGTAGCAATCAGCCCCAGCATTTT. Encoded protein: CASRRDSSNQPQHF.

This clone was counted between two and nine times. The CDR3: CASSPTQGPNTGELFF. In nucleotides, the CDR3 is TGTGCCAGCTCACCAACCCAGGGCCCGAACACCGGGGAGCTGTTTTTT. The J gene is TRBJ2-2, the V gene TRBV18, with a weak D call TRBD1 (5 bases). CDR1 KGHSH and CDR2 LQKENI come from the germline V gene. This CDR3 spans 16 amino acids. Trimming shortened V by 2 bases and J by 0 bases, and 10 bases separated the two germline ends.